A single sample is the source of the 26 T cell receptor beta chains below, sequenced in a study of T-cell reconstitution after alpha-beta-depleted transplantation in children. Construction of the TCRbeta library involved unique molecular identifiers. MiXCR was run by TCRdb on the PCR reads, yielding one entry per CDR3 protein. The table shows fewer than 550,000 distinct CDR3 sequences, with about a sixth occurring only once. Sequences were derived from PBMCs, mostly from graft donor cells, sampled 360 days after TCRalphabeta/CD19-depleted stem cell transplant. Source of these receptors: a boy under three years old who had a stem cell transplant for Wiskott-Aldrich syndrome, so the T cells may come from the graft donor.

CDR3 residues: CASSLANDAKNIQYF. The CDR3 DNA sequence: TGCGCCAGCAGCTTGGCCAATGATGCCAAAAACATTCAGTACTTC. The gene calls are TRBV5-1 and TRBJ2-4; D not resolved. Between the trimmed V and J ends, which lost 0 bases and 1 base, there was a span of 8 bases. The germline CDR1 and CDR2 sequences are SGHRS and YFSETQ. This CDR3 contains 15 residues. The whole variable domain, filled in from reference TRBV5-1 and TRBJ2-4, reads KAGVTQTPRYLIKTRGQQVTLSCSPISGHRSVSWYQQTPGQGLQFLFEYFSETQRNKGNFPGRFSGRQFSNSRSEMNVSTLELGDSALYLCASSLANDAKNIQYFGAGTRLSVL.

A few counts support this clonotype. V gene TRBV2 combines with J gene TRBJ1-5; 9 bases are a match to TRBD1. After removal of 3 bases from V and 6 bases from J, the junction contained 3 bases not matched to a gene. The CDR3 has 14 amino acids. Germline V CDR1 and CDR2: SNHLY, FYNNEI. The CDR3 reads CASSEGDRVQPQHF. The CDR3 DNA sequence: TGTGCCAGCAGTGAGGGGGACAGGGTTCAGCCCCAGCATTTT. The full variable domain, with the rest looked up from reference TRBV2 and TRBJ1-5, is EPEVTQTPSHQVTQMGQEVILRCVPISNHLYFYWYRQILGQKVEFLVSFYNNEISEKSEIFDDQFSVERPDGSNFTLKIRSTKLEDSAMYFCASSEGDRVQPQHFGDGTRLSIL.

This clonotype has just a few counts. The chain has TRBV4-1 and TRBJ2-1, with 10 nucleotides matching TRBD2. CDR3 length equals 19 residues. V trimming: 4 bases; J trimming: 4 bases; junction bases outside the gene matches: 16. Germline loops: CDR1 MGHRA, CDR2 YSYEKL. Written as DNA, the CDR3 is TGCGCCAGCAGCCCTAGGCCGTTGATAGCGGGGGGTTCTTACAATGAGCAGTTCTTC. The encoded protein is CASSPRPLIAGGSYNEQFF.

The rearrangement links TRBV6-2 or TRBV6-3 to TRBJ2-5, with 8 bases lining up with TRBD1. Germline-derived CDR1 and CDR2 are MNHEY and SVGEGT. The CDR3 consists of 13 residues. V was clipped by 6 bases and J by 2 bases; unmatched bases: 2. CDR3 loop: CASRQGAQETQYF. The DNA for the CDR3 is TGTGCCAGCAGGCAGGGGGCACAAGAGACCCAGTACTTC.

The chain employs TRBV20-1 and TRBJ2-7, with D unclear. CDR3 length: 11 amino acids. CDR1 is DFQATT and CDR2 is SNEGSKA in the germline V gene (reference sequence). V was cut by 1 base and J by 7 bases, with 8 bases left in between. The CDR3 sequence is CSARVSREQYF. The CDR3 DNA reads TGCAGTGCTAGAGTGTCTAGAGAGCAGTACTTC.

The V and J genes are TRBV2 and TRBJ2-5; the D is unclear. The CDR3 length is 12 residues. Looked up from germline, CDR1 is SNHLY and CDR2 is FYNNEI. V was pared by 1 base and J by 4 bases, with 4 bases between. CDR3 protein: CASSEESETQYF. For the CDR3, the DNA is TGTGCCAGCAGTGAAGAATCAGAGACCCAGTACTTC.

The chain links TRBV5-1 to TRBJ2-7; no clear D gene. The CDR3 contains 18 residues. V lost 4 bases and J lost 2, with 25 bases in between. From germline, CDR1 is SGHRS and CDR2 YFSETQ. In DNA, the CDR3 is TGCGCCAGCAGCCGGACCGCCGCGAGGAATCTGTGGACCTACGAGCAGTACTTC. It codes for CASSRTAARNLWTYEQYF.

The chain has TRBV5-1 and TRBJ1-2, with a possible D match to TRBD1 (6 bases). The CDR3 covers 16 residues. V was trimmed by 2 bases and J by 2 bases, leaving 16 bases between them. Germline CDR1 is SGHRS and CDR2 is YFSETQ. As DNA, the CDR3 is TGCGCCAGCAGCTTTAACGGACAGTCCTACAACTATGGCTACACCTTC. Translating it yields CASSFNGQSYNYGYTF.

There are a few counts of this clonotype. Mismatch with germline at one junction end may stem from a read error. The chain carries TRBV12-3 or TRBV12-4 and TRBJ2-5; D is perhaps TRBD2 (6 bases). The CDR3 is made up of 13 amino acids. CDR3 sequence (DNA): TGTGCCAGCAGTTTAGCGCGGTTCGGGGGTCCCAACTTC. As protein: CASSLARFGGPNF.

This chain's CDR3 is CASSGVGSNTGELFF. Written as DNA, the CDR3 is TGTGCCAGCAGTGGAGTTGGATCGAACACCGGGGAGCTGTTTTTT. This chain connects TRBV25-1 to TRBJ2-2; D unclear. V was clipped by 4 bases and J by 0 bases, with 9 bases between them. CDR1 MGHDK and CDR2 SYGVNS come from the germline V gene. This CDR3 region has 15 residues.

This clonotype was detected a few times. The chain joins TRBV28 to TRBJ2-3, with 15 bases identical to TRBD2. Unmatched junction bases numbered 10, after V lost 3 bases and J lost 9 bases. This CDR3 contains 17 residues. Germline values: CDR1 MDHEN, CDR2 SYDVKM. The CDR3 loop is CASSFLGLAGGAETQYF. The CDR3 DNA reads TGTGCCAGCAGTTTCTTGGGACTAGCGGGGGGTGCCGAAACGCAGTATTTT.

The chain couples TRBV12-3 or TRBV12-4 to TRBJ2-5; 9 bases agree with TRBD2. This CDR3 is 16 amino acids long. V was pared by 6 bases and J by 0 bases, with 8 bases of the junction left unmatched. CDR3: CASSWGLAGYQETQYF. The DNA for the CDR3 is TGTGCCAGCAGCTGGGGGCTAGCGGGGTACCAAGAGACCCAGTACTTC.

The chain uses TRBV5-1 and TRBJ2-3, with 8 bases fitting TRBD1. V was clipped by 4 bases and J by 5 bases; unmatched bases: 6. The CDR3 is 14 residues long. From germline, CDR1 is SGHRS and CDR2 YFSETQ. CDR3 bases: TGCGCCAGCAGCGCCGGACAGGGAGAAGATACGCAGTATTTT. Translation gives CASSAGQGEDTQYF.

This clonotype was picked up a small number of times. The chain is built from TRBV15 and TRBJ2-4; weak D call: TRBD1 (6 bases). Trimming stripped 7 bases from V and 2 bases from J, with 12 bases between. The CDR3 totals 14 residues. Germline V gives CDR1 LNHNV, CDR2 YYDKDF (reference sequence). The CDR3 sequence is CATTKWGPKNIQYF. The CDR3 coding sequence is TGTGCCACCACCAAATGGGGGCCCAAAAACATTCAGTACTTC.

CDR3 protein: CASSSNPTRLAGALSYEQYF. The CDR3 nucleotides are TGTGCCAGCAGCTCTAATCCAACAAGACTAGCGGGGGCCCTCTCCTACGAGCAGTACTTC. V usage is TRBV11-2 and J usage is TRBJ2-7; 12 positions match TRBD2. The CDR3 runs 20 residues. Germline V gene sequence: CDR1 SGHAT, CDR2 FQNNGV. Trimming took 4 bases from V and 0 from J; bases not matched to a gene: 16.

This clonotype has a handful of counts. V usage is TRBV7-2 and J usage is TRBJ2-7; D unresolved. The CDR3 has 13 residues. Germline CDR1 reads SGHTA; CDR2 reads FQGNSA. The ends were cut back, 5 bases at V and 1 base at J, with 9 bases in the middle. This CDR3 reads CASSQSSSYEQYF. CDR3 sequence (DNA): TGTGCCAGCAGCCAAAGTAGTTCCTACGAGCAGTACTTC.

This chain connects TRBV7-8 to TRBJ2-2, with a possible D match to TRBD1 (8 bases). The CDR3 spans 15 residues. Germline V lookup: CDR1 SGHVS, CDR2 FQNEAQ. The ends were cut back, 3 bases at V and 7 bases at J, with 15 bases in the middle. CDR3 nucleotides: TGTGCCAGCAGCTTCGGGACAGGCGGGGGCGGGGAGCTGTTTTTT. It codes for CASSFGTGGGGELFF.

The chain carries TRBV5-1 and TRBJ1-1; TRBD1 matches at 10 bases. This CDR3 has 15 residues. With 6 bases clipped from V and 5 bases from J, the junction kept 10 bases outside the gene matches. The V gene's germline CDR1 is SGHRS and CDR2 YFSETQ. CDR3 loop: CASTLDRGRWTEAFF. The CDR3 bases are TGCGCCAGCACCCTCGACAGGGGGCGATGGACTGAAGCTTTCTTT. Full variable domain (rest looked up from reference TRBV5-1 and TRBJ1-1): KAGVTQTPRYLIKTRGQQVTLSCSPISGHRSVSWYQQTPGQGLQFLFEYFSETQRNKGNFPGRFSGRQFSNSRSEMNVSTLELGDSALYLCASTLDRGRWTEAFFGQGTRLTVV.

This clonotype was seen a few times. The J gene is TRBJ1-6, the V gene TRBV27; TRBD1 might be the D (5 bases). Germline loops: CDR1 MNHEY, CDR2 SMNVEV (reference sequence). The CDR3 is 15 residues long. V dropped 5 bases and J dropped 8 bases, with 16 bases sitting between them. CDR3 DNA: TGTGCCAGCAGTCGTCGACCGGGGGGACATTCACCCCTCCACTTT. Its translation: CASSRRPGGHSPLHF.

The gene calls are TRBV5-1 and TRBJ1-1; 8 bases agree with TRBD1. Germline CDR1 reads SGHRS; CDR2 reads YFSETQ. The CDR3 totals 18 residues. With V trimmed by 0 bases and J by 1 base, 11 bases remained unmatched. CDR3 residues: CASSLGRGTGVTNTEAFF. CDR3 nucleotide sequence: TGCGCCAGCAGCTTGGGACGTGGGACAGGAGTAACGAACACTGAAGCTTTCTTT. The full variable domain, with the rest looked up from reference TRBV5-1 and TRBJ1-1, is KAGVTQTPRYLIKTRGQQVTLSCSPISGHRSVSWYQQTPGQGLQFLFEYFSETQRNKGNFPGRFSGRQFSNSRSEMNVSTLELGDSALYLCASSLGRGTGVTNTEAFFGQGTRLTVV.

V and J are TRBV3-1 and TRBJ1-6; D perhaps matches TRBD1 (6 bases). The germline gives CDR1 LGHDT, CDR2 YNNKEL (reference sequence). Trimming shortened V by 3 bases and J by 11 bases, and 14 bases separated the two germline ends. CDR3 length: 14 residues. The CDR3 DNA reads TGTGCCAGCAGCCACAGGGGACGAAGGGCACCCCTCCACTTT. Its protein product is CASSHRGRRAPLHF.

This clonotype was seen more than once but under ten times. V is TRBV6-1 and J is TRBJ2-5, with 8 bases fitting TRBD1. Losses at the gene ends were 5 bases for V and 3 bases for J; bases not matched to a gene: 14. CDR3 length: 17 amino acids. Germline-derived CDR1 and CDR2 are MNHNS and SASEGT. The CDR3 protein is CASSRRQGRRGEETQYF. The CDR3 nucleotides read TGTGCCAGCAGTAGACGACAGGGGAGGAGGGGGGAAGAGACCCAGTACTTC.

The chain uses TRBV14 and TRBJ2-5; D ambiguous. V was pared by 1 base and J by 5 bases, with 8 bases between. Germline V lookup: CDR1 SGHDN, CDR2 FVKESK. The CDR3 length is 13 residues. The CDR3 here is CASSQASGETQYF. The CDR3, as DNA: TGTGCCAGCAGCCAAGCGTCCGGGGAGACCCAGTACTTC. The whole variable domain, remainder taken from reference TRBV14 and TRBJ2-5, is EAGVTQFPSHSVIEKGQTVTLRCDPISGHDNLYWYRRVMGKEIKFLLHFVKESKQDESGMPNNRFLAERTGGTYSTLKVQPAELEDSGVYFCASSQASGETQYFGPGTRLLVL.

A few counts support this clonotype. The chain links TRBV7-2 to TRBJ1-5, with TRBD1 as a possible D gene (6 bases). This CDR3 comprises 14 residues. Germline V gives CDR1 SGHTA, CDR2 FQGNSA. Trimming removed 4 bases at V and 4 bases at J, with 11 bases between. CDR3 region: CASSYGQPNQPQHF. Here the CDR3 DNA reads TGTGCCAGCAGCTACGGACAGCCTAATCAGCCCCAGCATTTT.

The chain recombines TRBV7-9 with TRBJ2-3, with 9 bases matching TRBD2. Germline assignment: CDR1 SEHNR and CDR2 FQNEAQ (reference sequence). The CDR3 extends over 16 amino acids. V was clipped by 3 bases and J by 4 bases; unmatched bases: 8. CDR3 DNA: TGTGCCAGCAGCTTCTCCTTAGCGGGAGTCCCAGATACGCAGTATTTT. Translating gives CASSFSLAGVPDTQYF.

The sample holds many counts of this clonotype. The gene calls are TRBV11-2 and TRBJ2-1, with 12 bases fitting TRBD2. Trimming at V came to 4 bases and at J to 4 bases, leaving 5 bases not matched to a gene. Germline V gives CDR1 SGHAT, CDR2 FQNNGV. The CDR3 is 16 amino acids. This CDR3 is CASSSRTSGAYNEQFF. The CDR3 DNA reads as TGTGCCAGCAGCTCCCGGACTAGCGGGGCTTACAATGAGCAGTTCTTC.